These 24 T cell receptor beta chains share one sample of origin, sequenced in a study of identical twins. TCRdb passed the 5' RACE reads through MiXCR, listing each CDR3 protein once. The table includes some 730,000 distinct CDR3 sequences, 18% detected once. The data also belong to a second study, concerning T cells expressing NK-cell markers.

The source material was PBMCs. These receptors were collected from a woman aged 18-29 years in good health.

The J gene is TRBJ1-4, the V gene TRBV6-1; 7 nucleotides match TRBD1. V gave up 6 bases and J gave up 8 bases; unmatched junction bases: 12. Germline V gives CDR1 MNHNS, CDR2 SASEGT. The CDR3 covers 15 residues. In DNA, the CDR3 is TGTGCCAGCAGCCCAAACCCCAGGGGGGGGGAAAAACTGTTTTTT. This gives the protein CASSPNPRGGEKLFF.

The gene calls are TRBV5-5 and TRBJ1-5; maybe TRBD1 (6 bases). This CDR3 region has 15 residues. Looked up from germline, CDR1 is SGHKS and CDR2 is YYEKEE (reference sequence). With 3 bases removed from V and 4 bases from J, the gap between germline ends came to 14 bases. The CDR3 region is CASSSVDRQNQPQHF. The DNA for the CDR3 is TGTGCCAGCAGCTCCGTGGACAGACAAAATCAGCCCCAGCATTTT.

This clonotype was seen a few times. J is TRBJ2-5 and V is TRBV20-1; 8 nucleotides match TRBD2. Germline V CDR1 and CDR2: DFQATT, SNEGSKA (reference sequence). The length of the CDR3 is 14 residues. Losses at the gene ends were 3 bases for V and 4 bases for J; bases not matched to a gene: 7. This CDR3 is CSARVRTSGETQYF. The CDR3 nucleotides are TGCAGTGCTAGGGTCCGTACTAGCGGAGAGACCCAGTACTTC.

The CDR3: CATGLAGDLTDTQYF. CDR3 DNA: TGTGCCACCGGACTAGCGGGGGACCTTACAGATACGCAGTATTTT. The V gene is TRBV10-3, the J gene TRBJ2-3, with 13 nucleotides matching TRBD2. The CDR3 extends over 15 amino acids. From germline, CDR1 is ENHRY and CDR2 SYGVKD. J lost 3 bases, V lost 10 bases, and 7 bases had no gene match.

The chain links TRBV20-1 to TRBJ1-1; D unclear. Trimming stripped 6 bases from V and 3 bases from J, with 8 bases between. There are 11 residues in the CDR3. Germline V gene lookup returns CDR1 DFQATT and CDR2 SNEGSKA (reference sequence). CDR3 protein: CSAREDTEAFF. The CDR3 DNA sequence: TGCAGTGCGCGGGAGGACACTGAAGCTTTCTTT.

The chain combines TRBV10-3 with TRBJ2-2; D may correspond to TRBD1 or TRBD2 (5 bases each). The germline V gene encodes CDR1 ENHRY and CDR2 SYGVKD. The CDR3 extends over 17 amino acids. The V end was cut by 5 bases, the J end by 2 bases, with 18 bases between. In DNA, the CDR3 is TGTGCCATCAGTAATCCGGGACGGACCTTTAACACCGGGGAGCTGTTTTTT. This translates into CAISNPGRTFNTGELFF.

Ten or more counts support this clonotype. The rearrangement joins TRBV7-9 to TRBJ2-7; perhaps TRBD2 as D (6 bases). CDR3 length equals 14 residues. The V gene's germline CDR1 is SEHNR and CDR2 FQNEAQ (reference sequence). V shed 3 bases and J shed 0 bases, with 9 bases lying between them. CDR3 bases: TGTGCCAGCAGCTTTAGGGACTTCTCCTACGAGCAGTACTTC. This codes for CASSFRDFSYEQYF.

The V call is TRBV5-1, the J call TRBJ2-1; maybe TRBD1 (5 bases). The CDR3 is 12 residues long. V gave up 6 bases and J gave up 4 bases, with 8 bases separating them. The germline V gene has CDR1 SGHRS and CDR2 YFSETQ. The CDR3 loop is CASTGLYNEQFF. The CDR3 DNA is TGCGCCAGCACAGGGCTGTACAATGAGCAGTTCTTC.

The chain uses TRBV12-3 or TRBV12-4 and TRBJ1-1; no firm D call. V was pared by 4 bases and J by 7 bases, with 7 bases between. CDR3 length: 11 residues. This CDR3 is CASSSPDEAFF. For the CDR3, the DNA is TGTGCCAGCAGTTCCCCAGATGAAGCTTTCTTT.

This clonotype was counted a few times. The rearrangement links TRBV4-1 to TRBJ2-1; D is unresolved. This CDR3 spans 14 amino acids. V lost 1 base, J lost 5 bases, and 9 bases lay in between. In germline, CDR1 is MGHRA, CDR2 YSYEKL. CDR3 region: CASSQVGLDNEQFF. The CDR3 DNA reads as TGCGCCAGCAGCCAAGTGGGTCTTGACAATGAGCAGTTCTTC.

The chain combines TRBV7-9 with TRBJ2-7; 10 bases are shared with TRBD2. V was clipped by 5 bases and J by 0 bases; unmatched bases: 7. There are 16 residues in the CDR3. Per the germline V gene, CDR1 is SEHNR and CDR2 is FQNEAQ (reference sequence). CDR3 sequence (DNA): TGTGCCAGCAGCCCCCGTAGCGGGGGGTTCTCCTACGAGCAGTACTTC. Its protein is CASSPRSGGFSYEQYF.

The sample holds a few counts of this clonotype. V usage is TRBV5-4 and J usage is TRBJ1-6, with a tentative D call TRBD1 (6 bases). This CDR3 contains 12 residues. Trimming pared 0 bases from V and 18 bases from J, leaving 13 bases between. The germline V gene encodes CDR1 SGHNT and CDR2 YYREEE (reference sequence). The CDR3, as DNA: TGTGCCAGCAGCTTGGGGGGGCGATATGGCCACTTT. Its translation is CASSLGGRYGHF.

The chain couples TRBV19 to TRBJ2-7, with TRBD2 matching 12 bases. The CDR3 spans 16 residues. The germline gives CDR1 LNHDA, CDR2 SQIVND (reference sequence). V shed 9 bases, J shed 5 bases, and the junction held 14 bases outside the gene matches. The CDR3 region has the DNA TGTGCCAGCAGGACTAGCGGGGTTTCATCCTTCAACGAGCAGTACTTC. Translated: CASRTSGVSSFNEQYF.

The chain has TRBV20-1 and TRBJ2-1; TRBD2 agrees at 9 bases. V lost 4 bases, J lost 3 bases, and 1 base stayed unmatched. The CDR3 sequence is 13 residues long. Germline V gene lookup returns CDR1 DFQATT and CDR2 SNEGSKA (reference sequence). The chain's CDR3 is CSAKTSGYNEQFF. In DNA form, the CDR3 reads TGCAGTGCTAAGACTAGCGGCTACAATGAGCAGTTCTTC.

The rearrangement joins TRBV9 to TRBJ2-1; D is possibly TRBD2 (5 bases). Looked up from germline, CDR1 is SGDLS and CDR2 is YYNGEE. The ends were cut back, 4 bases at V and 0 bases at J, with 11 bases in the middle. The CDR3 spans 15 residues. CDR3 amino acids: CASSPRAGSYNEQFF. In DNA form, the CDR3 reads TGTGCCAGCAGCCCGAGGGCAGGCTCCTACAATGAGCAGTTCTTC.

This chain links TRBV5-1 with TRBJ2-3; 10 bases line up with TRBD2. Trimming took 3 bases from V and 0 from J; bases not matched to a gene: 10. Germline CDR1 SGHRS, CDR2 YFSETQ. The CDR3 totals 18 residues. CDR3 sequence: CASSSNRRLAGSTDTQYF. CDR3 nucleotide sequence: TGCGCCAGCAGCTCCAACCGGAGACTAGCGGGTAGCACAGATACGCAGTATTTT. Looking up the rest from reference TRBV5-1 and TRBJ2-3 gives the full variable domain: KAGVTQTPRYLIKTRGQQVTLSCSPISGHRSVSWYQQTPGQGLQFLFEYFSETQRNKGNFPGRFSGRQFSNSRSEMNVSTLELGDSALYLCASSSNRRLAGSTDTQYFGPGTRLTVL.

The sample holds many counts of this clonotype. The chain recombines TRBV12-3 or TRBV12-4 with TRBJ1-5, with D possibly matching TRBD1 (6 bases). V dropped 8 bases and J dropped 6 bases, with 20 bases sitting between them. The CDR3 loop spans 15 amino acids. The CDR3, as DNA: TGTGCCAGCGGGGCGACAGGAATTAAGAGTCAGCCCCAGCATTTT. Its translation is CASGATGIKSQPQHF.

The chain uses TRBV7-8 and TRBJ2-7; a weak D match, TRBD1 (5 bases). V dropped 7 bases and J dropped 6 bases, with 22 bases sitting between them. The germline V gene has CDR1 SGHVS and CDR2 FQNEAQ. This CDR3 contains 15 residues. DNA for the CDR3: TGTGCCAGCACCCCCAGTAGGGGTGTCGGACGCGAGCAGTACTTC. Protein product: CASTPSRGVGREQYF.

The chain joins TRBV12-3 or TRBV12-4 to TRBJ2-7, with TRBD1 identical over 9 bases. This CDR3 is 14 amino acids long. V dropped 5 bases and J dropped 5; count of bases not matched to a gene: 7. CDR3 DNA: TGTGCCAGCAGTCCCTGGGACAGGGCGAACGAGCAGTACTTC. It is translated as CASSPWDRANEQYF.

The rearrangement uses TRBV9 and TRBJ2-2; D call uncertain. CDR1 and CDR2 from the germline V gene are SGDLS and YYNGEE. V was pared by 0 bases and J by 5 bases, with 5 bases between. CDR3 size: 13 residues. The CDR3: CASSVVGTGELFF. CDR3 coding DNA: TGTGCCAGCAGCGTAGTCGGGACCGGGGAGCTGTTTTTT.

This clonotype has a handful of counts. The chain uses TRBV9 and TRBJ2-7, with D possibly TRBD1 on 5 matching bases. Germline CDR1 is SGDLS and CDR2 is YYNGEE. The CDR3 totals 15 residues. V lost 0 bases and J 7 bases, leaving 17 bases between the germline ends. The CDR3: CASSVDLGRGYEQYF. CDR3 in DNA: TGTGCCAGCAGCGTAGATCTGGGGCGAGGATATGAGCAGTACTTC. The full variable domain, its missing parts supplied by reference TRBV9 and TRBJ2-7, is DSGVTQTPKHLITATGQRVTLRCSPRSGDLSVYWYQQSLDQGLQFLIQYYNGEERAKGNILERFSAQQFPDLHSELNLSSLELGDSALYFCASSVDLGRGYEQYFGPGTRLTVT.

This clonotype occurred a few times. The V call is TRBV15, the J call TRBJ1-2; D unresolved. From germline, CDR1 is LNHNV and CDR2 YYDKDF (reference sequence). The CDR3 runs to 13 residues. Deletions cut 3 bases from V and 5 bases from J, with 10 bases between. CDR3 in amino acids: CATSSPSSYGYTF. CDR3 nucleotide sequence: TGTGCCACCAGCAGTCCCTCCTCTTATGGCTACACCTTC.

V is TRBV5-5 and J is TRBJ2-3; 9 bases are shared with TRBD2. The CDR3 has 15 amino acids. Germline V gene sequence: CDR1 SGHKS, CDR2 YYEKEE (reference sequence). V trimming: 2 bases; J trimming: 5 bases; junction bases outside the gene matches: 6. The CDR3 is CASSLIAGVVDTQYF. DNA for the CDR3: TGTGCCAGCAGCTTAATAGCGGGAGTGGTAGATACGCAGTATTTT.

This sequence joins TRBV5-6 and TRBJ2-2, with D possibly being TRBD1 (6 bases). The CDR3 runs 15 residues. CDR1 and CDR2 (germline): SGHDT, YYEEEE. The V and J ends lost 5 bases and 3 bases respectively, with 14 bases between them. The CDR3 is CASRTGTRYTGELFF. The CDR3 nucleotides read TGTGCCAGCAGGACCGGGACACGATACACCGGGGAGCTGTTTTTT. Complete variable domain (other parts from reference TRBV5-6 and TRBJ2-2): DAGVTQSPTHLIKTRGQQVTLRCSPKSGHDTVSWYQQALGQGPQFIFQYYEEEERQRGNFPDRFSGHQFPNYSSELNVNALLLGDSALYLCASRTGTRYTGELFFGEGSRLTVL.